This passage covers 22 T cell receptor beta chains from one sample sequenced in a study of cytomegalovirus exposure and HLA in healthy donors (dated by TCRdb to about 2017). The library came from the immunoSEQ multiplex PCR assay. For the multiplex PCR, a mixture combining 60 forward primers for TCR Vbeta segments and 13 reverse primers for TCR Jbeta segments was used. TCRdb holds this immuneACCESS table with in-frame rearrangements only. Some clones are missing; in checked studies, unresolved V genes explain under half, and the rest has no known cause. This sample lists some 120,000 clones; 60% to 85% were detected once. Under 3.5% of the sample comes from the top ten. The sample taken for sequencing was PBMCs. The receptors were gathered from a female donor in good health and CMV-seronegative.

The chain uses TRBV30 and TRBJ1-2, with TRBD1 matching over 8 bases. The V gene end was trimmed by 6 bases and the J gene end by 4 bases; junction bases not matched to a gene: 4. The CDR3 totals 12 residues. Germline V lookup: CDR1 GTSNPN, CDR2 SVGIG (reference sequence). The CDR3 region has the DNA TGTGCCTGTCCTACAGGGGGCTATGGCTACACCTTC. Protein sequence: CACPTGGYGYTF.

The sample holds one count of this clone. J is TRBJ1-2 and V is TRBV30; unclear D gene. The V gene's germline CDR1 is GTSNPN and CDR2 SVGIG (reference sequence). CDR3 size: 12 residues. V shed 0 bases and J shed 7 bases, with 9 bases lying between them. CDR3 nucleotides: TGTGCCTGGAGTGTACGAGGTCGTGGCTACACCTTC. Translated, it gives CAWSVRGRGYTF.

This clone was picked up one time. The chain couples TRBV4-2 to TRBJ2-7; no clear D. This CDR3 region has 15 residues. The germline CDR1 and CDR2 sequences are LGHNA and YNFKEQ. V lost 1 base and J 6 bases, leaving 16 bases between the germline ends. CDR3 bases: TGTGCCAGCAGCCAAGTAATGGGCTCCGGTGGCGAGCAGTACTTC. It is translated as CASSQVMGSGGEQYF.

The chain recombines TRBV30 with TRBJ2-7; D is unresolved. Germline CDR1 is GTSNPN and CDR2 is SVGIG (reference sequence). Trimming pared 1 base from V and 2 bases from J, leaving 9 bases between. The CDR3 has 13 residues. The CDR3 bases are TGTGCCTGGAGTGCTGCGCATACCTACGAGCAGTACTTC. Translation gives CAWSAAHTYEQYF.

This clone appeared once. The chain has TRBV9 and TRBJ2-5; D might be TRBD1 (6 bases). Germline assignment: CDR1 SGDLS and CDR2 YYNGEE. Trimming removed 3 bases from V and 3 bases from J, with 21 bases in between. The CDR3 is made up of 17 amino acids. The CDR3 is CASSANLDRVGKETQYF. The CDR3 DNA follows: TGTGCCAGCAGCGCGAACCTGGACAGAGTGGGGAAAGAGACCCAGTACTTC. Full variable domain (remainder filled in from reference TRBV9 and TRBJ2-5): DSGVTQTPKHLITATGQRVTLRCSPRSGDLSVYWYQQSLDQGLQFLIQYYNGEERAKGNILERFSAQQFPDLHSELNLSSLELGDSALYFCASSANLDRVGKETQYFGPGTRLLVL.

This chain links TRBV5-1 with TRBJ2-5; D unclear. Deletions cut 1 base from V and 1 base from J, with 5 bases between. The CDR3 extends over 13 amino acids. CDR1 SGHRS and CDR2 YFSETQ come from the germline V gene. The CDR3 spells CASSLLVQETQYF. CDR3 sequence (DNA): TGCGCCAGCAGCTTGCTTGTCCAAGAGACCCAGTACTTC. Looking up the rest from reference TRBV5-1 and TRBJ2-5 gives the full variable domain: KAGVTQTPRYLIKTRGQQVTLSCSPISGHRSVSWYQQTPGQGLQFLFEYFSETQRNKGNFPGRFSGRQFSNSRSEMNVSTLELGDSALYLCASSLLVQETQYFGPGTRLLVL.

The chain joins TRBV9 to TRBJ2-5, with 9 bases matching TRBD1. Trimming cost V 0 bases and J 6 bases; bases outside gene matches: 6. This CDR3 region has 15 residues. The germline gives CDR1 SGDLS, CDR2 YYNGEE. The CDR3 sequence is CASSVGTGGAKTQYF. The CDR3 region has the DNA TGTGCCAGCAGCGTAGGTACAGGGGGCGCGAAGACCCAGTACTTC.

V gene TRBV5-1 combines with J gene TRBJ2-5; 13 nucleotides agree with TRBD2. Germline values: CDR1 SGHRS, CDR2 YFSETQ. V trimming: 4 bases; J trimming: 3 bases; junction bases outside the gene matches: 9. The CDR3 is made up of 17 amino acids. DNA for the CDR3: TGCGCCAGCAGCCGCAGACTAGCGGGGGGATCCGAAGAGACCCAGTACTTC. It specifies CASSRRLAGGSEETQYF.

This clone was recorded once. The CDR3 sequence is CASSVALTGLDSEAFF. The DNA for the CDR3 is TGTGCCAGCAGCGTAGCCTTGACAGGGTTAGACAGTGAAGCTTTCTTT. The rearrangement links TRBV9 to TRBJ1-1; 7 bases agree with TRBD1. This CDR3 region has 16 residues. V lost 0 bases and J lost 7; bases outside the gene matches: 12. Germline lookup yields CDR1 SGDLS and CDR2 YYNGEE. Complete variable domain (other parts from reference TRBV9 and TRBJ1-1): DSGVTQTPKHLITATGQRVTLRCSPRSGDLSVYWYQQSLDQGLQFLIQYYNGEERAKGNILERFSAQQFPDLHSELNLSSLELGDSALYFCASSVALTGLDSEAFFGQGTRLTVV.

The gene calls are TRBV5-1 and TRBJ2-5, with 12 nucleotides matching TRBD2. CDR1 is SGHRS, CDR2 YFSETQ, per germline. The CDR3 sequence is 16 residues long. V lost 5 bases to trimming and J lost 4 bases; unmatched junction nucleotides: 9. The CDR3 loop is CASRASGGAAGETQYF. The CDR3 region has the DNA TGCGCCAGCAGAGCTAGCGGGGGGGCCGCGGGAGAGACCCAGTACTTC.

The V call is TRBV7-9, the J call TRBJ2-7; TRBD1 matches 8 bases. With V trimmed by 4 bases and J by 4 bases, 9 bases remained unmatched. CDR3 length: 15 residues. Germline values: CDR1 SEHNR, CDR2 FQNEAQ (reference sequence). The CDR3 loop reads CASSSGTGVSYEQYF. The CDR3 bases are TGTGCCAGCAGCTCTGGGACAGGAGTATCTTACGAGCAGTACTTC.

The chain links TRBV6-5 to TRBJ1-1; unclear D gene. CDR1 is MNHEY, CDR2 SVGAGI, per germline. Trimming left V 2 bases short and J 6 bases short, with 16 bases between. CDR3 length equals 15 residues. Written as DNA, the CDR3 is TGTGCCAGCAGTTACCAGGTCCTCCCGGCCGCTGAAGCTTTCTTT. Its translation: CASSYQVLPAAEAFF.

This clone was observed a few times. CDR3 amino acids: CASSQQANQPQHF. The CDR3 nucleotides read TGTGCCAGCAGCCAACAGGCAAATCAGCCCCAGCATTTT. This rearrangement joins TRBV6-5 to TRBJ1-5, with D perhaps TRBD1 (5 bases). Trimming pared 6 bases from V and 4 bases from J, leaving 10 bases between. CDR1 is MNHEY and CDR2 is SVGAGI in the germline V gene. The CDR3 has 13 amino acids.

As concerns this clone: A junction end diverges from the germline sequence, so it may reflect a read error. V usage is TRBV7-8 and J usage is TRBJ1-2; TRBD1 might be the D (5 bases). CDR3 length: 13 amino acids. Looked up from germline, CDR1 is SGHVS and CDR2 is FQNEAQ. CDR3 sequence: CASSIQQVDGHTF. The CDR3 region has the DNA TGTGCCAGCAGCATCCAACAGGTGGATGGCCACACCTTC.

DNA for the CDR3: TGCGCCAGCAGCTTGGATGCGGGCTCCTACGAGCAGTACTTC. Its protein product is CASSLDAGSYEQYF. The rearrangement joins TRBV5-1 to TRBJ2-7; a possible D gene is TRBD2 (5 bases). Germline V CDR1 and CDR2: SGHRS, YFSETQ. Deletions cut 0 bases from V and 0 bases from J, with 7 bases between. CDR3 size: 14 residues.

The chain combines TRBV5-8 with TRBJ2-7, with 12 bases lining up with TRBD2. This CDR3 spans 14 amino acids. The germline V gene encodes CDR1 SGHTS and CDR2 YDEGEE. V gave up 4 bases and J gave up 5 bases; unmatched junction bases: 4. CDR3 coding DNA: TGTGCCAGCAGCCTACTAGCGGGGGGACACGAGCAGTACTTC. It specifies CASSLLAGGHEQYF.

The CDR3 sequence: CASSLAAWTSVSYEQYF. Here the CDR3 DNA reads TGCGCCAGCAGCTTGGCCGCATGGACTAGTGTATCCTACGAGCAGTACTTC. This chain uses TRBV5-1 with TRBJ2-7; TRBD2 aligns across 7 bases. Germline CDR1 is SGHRS and CDR2 is YFSETQ. The length of the CDR3 is 17 residues. V lost 0 bases to trimming and J lost 1 base; unmatched junction nucleotides: 10. The full variable domain, rest sourced from reference TRBV5-1 and TRBJ2-7, is KAGVTQTPRYLIKTRGQQVTLSCSPISGHRSVSWYQQTPGQGLQFLFEYFSETQRNKGNFPGRFSGRQFSNSRSEMNVSTLELGDSALYLCASSLAAWTSVSYEQYFGPGTRLTVT.

V gene TRBV29-1 combines with J gene TRBJ2-5; D possibly corresponds to TRBD2 (6 bases). V was cut by 7 bases and J by 3 bases, with 12 bases left in between. The CDR3 totals 12 residues. Germline V lookup: CDR1 SQVTM, CDR2 ANQGSEA. This CDR3 is CSGGEIKETQYF. Here the CDR3 DNA reads TGCAGCGGGGGGGAGATTAAAGAGACCCAGTACTTC.

The V gene is TRBV5-1, the J gene TRBJ2-7; 7 bases match TRBD1. CDR3 length: 14 residues. V trimming: 3 bases; J trimming: 5 bases; junction bases outside the gene matches: 8. The germline CDR1 and CDR2 sequences are SGHRS and YFSETQ. In nucleotides, the CDR3 is TGCGCCAGCAGCTCTGACAGGGTCATAGACGAGCAGTACTTC. Translated, it gives CASSSDRVIDEQYF.

The chain is built from TRBV7-2 and TRBJ1-4; 7 positions agree with TRBD1. The germline V gene has CDR1 SGHTA and CDR2 FQGNSA. The J segment lost 8 bases and the V segment lost 5 bases, leaving 23 bases of the junction unmatched. The CDR3 has 19 amino acids. CDR3 nucleotides: TGTGCCAGCAGCCCGAAATTCCCCGGGACAGTGCGCAATGGGGAAAAACTGTTTTTT. Translation gives CASSPKFPGTVRNGEKLFF.

The chain recombines TRBV9 with TRBJ1-5, with D unclear. Germline lookup yields CDR1 SGDLS and CDR2 YYNGEE. V lost 0 bases and J lost 0, with 7 bases in between. CDR3 length equals 15 residues. CDR3 coding DNA: TGTGCCAGCAGCGTAGAGGAGAGTAGCAATCAGCCCCAGCATTTT. It encodes CASSVEESSNQPQHF.

The chain links TRBV10-3 to TRBJ2-3; D unresolved. Germline assignment: CDR1 ENHRY and CDR2 SYGVKD. Trimming stripped 6 bases from V and 4 bases from J, with 8 bases between. This CDR3 is 12 amino acids long. The CDR3 DNA sequence: TGTGCCATCAGCCGGTCGGCAGATACGCAGTATTTT. Translation gives CAISRSADTQYF.